This T cell receptor (beta chain) was sequenced during a study of shared clonotypes between healthy human individuals. Study background: Per donor, three plates held CD4 naive cells, three held CD4 memory, two held CD8 naive and one held CD8 memory. General study findings and limits: The generation probabilities recorded for non-shared clonotypes fell below those of clonotypes shared by all four donors.

In this sample, this clone turned up a few times. Its target is unknown. Adult Caucasians living in Nashville, Tennessee made up all of the donors. Germline values: CDR1 SGHTA, CDR2 FQGTGA. J gave up 3 bases and V 3 bases, and 4 bases lay outside the gene matches. This CDR3 has 14 residues. Using immunoSEQ multiplex PCR, the repertoire was profiled, and TCRdb retains in-frame clones only, with some absent. The sample shows roughly 2 million clones, around 95% of them seen only once. Sample: naive CD4+ T cells sorted from blood. Subset denoted: CD45RA+ positively selected. The clonotype was recovered from a man aged 18 to 35 in good health. The chain is built from TRBV7-3 and TRBJ1-1, with 7 bases fitting TRBD1. In DNA form, the CDR3 reads TGTGCCAGCAGCTTGACAGGGAGGGACACTGAAGCTTTCTTT. As protein: CASSLTGRDTEAFF. The whole variable domain, filled in from reference TRBV7-3 and TRBJ1-1, reads GAGVSQTPSNKVTEKGKYVELRCDPISGHTALYWYRQSLGQGPEFLIYFQGTGAADDSGLPNDRFFAVRPEGSVSTLKIQRTERGDSAVYLCASSLTGRDTEAFFGQGTRLTVV.